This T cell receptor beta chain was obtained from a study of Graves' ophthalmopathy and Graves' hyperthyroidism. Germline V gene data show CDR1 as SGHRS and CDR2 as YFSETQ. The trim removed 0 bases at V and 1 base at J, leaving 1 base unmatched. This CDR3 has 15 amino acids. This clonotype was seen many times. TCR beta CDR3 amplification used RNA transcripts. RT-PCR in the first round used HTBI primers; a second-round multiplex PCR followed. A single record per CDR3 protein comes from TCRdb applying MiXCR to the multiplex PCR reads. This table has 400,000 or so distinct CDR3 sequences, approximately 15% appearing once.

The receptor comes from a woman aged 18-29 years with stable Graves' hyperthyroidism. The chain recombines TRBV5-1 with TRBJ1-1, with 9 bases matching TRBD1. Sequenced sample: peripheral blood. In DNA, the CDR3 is TGCGCCAGCAGCTTGGAACAGGGGGCGAACACTGAAGCTTTCTTT. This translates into CASSLEQGANTEAFF. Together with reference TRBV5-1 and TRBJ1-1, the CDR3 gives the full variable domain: KAGVTQTPRYLIKTRGQQVTLSCSPISGHRSVSWYQQTPGQGLQFLFEYFSETQRNKGNFPGRFSGRQFSNSRSEMNVSTLELGDSALYLCASSLEQGANTEAFFGQGTRLTVV.